This record covers a single T cell receptor (beta chain). Its antigen remains undetermined. There are no base qualities to consult, and no much larger clone falls within one base. The data derive from a study of T-cell reconstitution after alpha-beta-depleted transplantation in children (dated by TCRdb to about 2016). As for the study more broadly: Using TCR repertoire profiling, the study followed T-cell immune reconstitution in a quantitative way in children after TCRalphabeta/CD19-depleted allogeneic hematopoietic cell transplantation.

On the study overall, not on this receptor specifically: Hyperexpanded clone frequencies declined over subsequent months; after one year, T-cell counts and TCRbeta diversity were mostly attributed to newly produced T cells. In some patients, the high TCRbeta diversity seen at day 60 was put down to recipient T cells and intrathymic progenitors that had survived conditioning. The apparently early alphabetaT-cell count recovery about two months after transplant was reportedly dependent on only several hundred rapidly expanded clones derived from non-depleted graft cells.

A distance of 16 bases separates the germline ends of V and J, which lose 0 bases and 5 bases respectively. The CDR3, from cysteine to phenylalanine, totals 16 residues. Just CDR3 DNA is preserved here, 48 bases in frame from base 1. CDR1 and CDR2 are drawn from the germline V gene (reference sequence): LNHNV, YYDKDF. Sample treatment or condition, as interpreted from the label and publication: allogeneic hematopoietic cell transplantation with graft depleted of TCRalphabeta T cells and CD19 B cells. The children who served as transplant recipients had been given grafts of TCRalphabeta/CD19-depleted allogeneic hematopoietic cells. Libraries came from PCR. Instrument on record: Illumina HiSeq 2500. TCR library preparation used molecular barcoding, with unique molecular identifiers applied to normalize quantification of the TCRbeta repertoire. The public reads were run again by TCRdb, first through fastp at Q25 and then through MiXCR, and only productive beta chains were kept. Identical CDR3 proteins give one entry, which carries the most common genes and DNA. This sample has 200,000 to 300,000 distinct CDR3 sequences in its table, and approximately 24% of those were observed once. Clones ranked in the top ten supply 4% to 5.5% of the sample.

The sequences come from PBMCs, mostly from graft donor cells, collected 360 days after TCRalphabeta/CD19-depleted stem cell transplant. Recombination joined TRBV15 with TRBJ2-5, with a weak D call of TRBD2 (6 bases match). This TCR came from a female patient between 2 and 15 years old who had a stem cell transplant for congenital amegakaryocytic thrombocytopenia, so the T cells may come from the graft donor. The CDR3: CATSRDGTPFGETQYF. Here is the DNA: TGTGCCACCAGCAGAGACGGGACTCCTTTCGGGGAGACCCAGTACTTC.